This TCR beta chain was recovered during a study of blood T cell repertoires in COVID-19. Study at large: Whether acute or convalescent, the COVID-19 samples came from the United States, Italy and Spain. The analysed material was cDNA or gDNA that came from T cells, B-cell-depleted T cells, or PBMCs.

The CDR3 is 17 amino acids. As processed by the authors: Reference gene primer amplification yielded estimated nucleated cell counts. Profiled with immunoSEQ multiplex PCR; TCRdb holds only in-frame clones, not every one. D and trimming come from the DNA, and the V and J calls and clone size come from that table. Here the sample spans some 28,000 clones, 85% to 90% being singletons. The sample was peripheral blood. The rearrangement joins TRBV21-1 to TRBJ1-4; TRBD1, the table's D call, lacks a check against the DNA. TRBV21-1 represents a pseudogene. This clonotype was sampled from a man in his fifties or sixties with acute or convalescent COVID-19. The CDR3 loop is CASSSYTRRGQSEKLFF. The CDR3 region has the DNA TGTGCCAGCAGCTCCTACACGAGGAGGGGGCAGAGTGAAAAACTGTTTTTT.